This entry lists 22 T cell receptor beta chains sequenced from one sample in a study of shared clonotypes between healthy human individuals. Method: immunoSEQ multiplex PCR; TCRdb's copy keeps in-frame clones and lacks some. The sample holds roughly 2 million clones, about 95% seen once. Naive CD8 cells lacked CD45RO, underwent positive selection for CCR7 and left out terminally differentiated effector memory CD45RA+ cells. Source material: naive CD8+ T cells sorted from blood. The receptors here all came from a man between 18 and 35 years old in good health.

The chain combines TRBV7-9 with TRBJ2-6; 9 positions match TRBD1. Trimming at V came to 8 bases and at J to 2 bases, leaving 10 bases not matched to a gene. Looked up from germline, CDR1 is SEHNR and CDR2 is FQNEAQ (reference sequence). The CDR3 is 17 amino acids. CDR3 coding DNA: TGTGCCAGCGGCGGGGACAGGGAGTTCGCTGGGGCCAACGTCCTGACTTTC. Encoded protein: CASGGDREFAGANVLTF.

This clone was counted a single time. The chain employs TRBV6-5 and TRBJ2-6; the D gene is possibly TRBD1 (5 bases). CDR1 and CDR2 from the germline V gene are MNHEY and SVGAGI. The CDR3 covers 15 residues. Trimming took 5 bases from V and 4 from J, leaving 12 bases between them. The CDR3 sequence: CASSGTGGGANVLTF. As DNA, the CDR3 is TGTGCCAGCAGTGGTACAGGTGGGGGGGCCAACGTCCTGACTTTC.

The chain employs TRBV7-9 and TRBJ2-3; 16 bases are a match to TRBD2. CDR3 length equals 19 residues. Germline values: CDR1 SEHNR, CDR2 FQNEAQ (reference sequence). Germline trimming cut 6 bases from V and 1 base from J; bases unmatched to any gene: 10. In DNA form, the CDR3 reads TGTGCCAGCAGAAGTTCCCCGGGACTAGCGGGAGGGCGCACAGATACGCAGTATTTT. Its protein is CASRSSPGLAGGRTDTQYF.

The rearrangement uses TRBV13 and TRBJ2-7; D tentatively reads TRBD1 or TRBD2 (5 bases each). This CDR3 region has 14 residues. From germline, CDR1 is PRHDT and CDR2 FYEKMQ (reference sequence). Trimming stripped 6 bases from V and 2 bases from J, with 14 bases between. The CDR3 coding sequence is TGTGCCAGCAGGACCAGAGGGGCGCCCTACGAGCAGTACTTC. Amino acid sequence: CASRTRGAPYEQYF.

As for this clone: Other nucleotide sequences in the sample specify the same CDR3. The gene calls are TRBV27 and TRBJ2-3, with D perhaps matching TRBD1 (6 bases). Trimming pared 4 bases from V and 1 base from J, leaving 9 bases between. The CDR3 runs 14 residues. Germline CDR1 reads MNHEY; CDR2 reads SMNVEV (reference sequence). The CDR3 loop is CASSWAGGTDTQYF. The CDR3 region has the DNA TGTGCCAGCAGTTGGGCAGGGGGCACAGATACGCAGTATTTT.

In its sample, this clone was seen once. The rearrangement links TRBV28 to TRBJ2-1, with D perhaps being TRBD1 or TRBD2 (5 bases each). V was pared by 6 bases and J by 6 bases, with 15 bases between. CDR1 and CDR2 (germline): MDHEN, SYDVKM. The CDR3 is 14 amino acids. The CDR3 sequence is CASSFRGVVNEQFF. CDR3 DNA sequence: TGTGCCAGCAGCTTTAGAGGGGTAGTCAATGAGCAGTTCTTC.

The genes are TRBV6-1 and TRBJ1-2, with D unclear. V lost 3 bases and J 3 bases, leaving 14 bases between the germline ends. Germline V gene sequence: CDR1 MNHNS, CDR2 SASEGT. This CDR3 has 15 residues. The CDR3 here is CASSDGVRSDYGYTF. For the CDR3, the DNA is TGTGCCAGCAGTGATGGGGTCAGGAGCGACTATGGCTACACCTTC.

The chain combines TRBV7-9 with TRBJ2-5; the D is unclear. The V gene lost 3 bases and the J gene lost 4 bases, with 9 bases spanning the gap. CDR1 is SEHNR, CDR2 FQNEAQ, per germline (reference sequence). This CDR3 is built from 13 residues. CDR3: CASSFDRAETQYF. The DNA for the CDR3 is TGTGCCAGCAGCTTCGACCGGGCAGAGACCCAGTACTTC.

V usage is TRBV14 and J usage is TRBJ1-2, with unresolved D. From germline, CDR1 is SGHDN and CDR2 FVKESK. The CDR3 is 13 amino acids. The V end was cut by 0 bases, the J end by 8 bases, with 10 bases between. The CDR3 region is CASSQDLGRGYTF. The CDR3 bases are TGTGCCAGCAGCCAAGATTTAGGGAGGGGCTACACCTTC.

This clone was seen just once. Other nucleotide sequences in the sample specify the same CDR3. The chain combines TRBV5-6 with TRBJ1-1, with no clear D. The CDR3 consists of 13 residues. Per germline, CDR1 SGHDT and CDR2 YYEEEE. Trimming stripped 5 bases from V and 5 bases from J, with 13 bases between. The DNA for the CDR3 is TGTGCCAGCAGTCTCTCATGGGGAACTGAAGCTTTCTTT. Its protein product is CASSLSWGTEAFF.

The chain couples TRBV2 to TRBJ1-1, with TRBD1 matching 9 bases. The CDR3 length is 16 residues. Per the germline V gene, CDR1 is SNHLY and CDR2 is FYNNEI. V was clipped by 7 bases and J by 5 bases; unmatched bases: 14. CDR3 bases: TGTGCCAGCACTCCGGGGACAGGGAGCTTTTTTACTGAAGCTTTCTTT. Translation gives CASTPGTGSFFTEAFF.

The CDR3 DNA reads as TGCGCCAGCAGCACCTTGGACAGGGTGGAGACCCAGTACTTC. Encoded protein: CASSTLDRVETQYF. The gene calls are TRBV5-1 and TRBJ2-5; 8 bases fit TRBD1. Germline CDR1 and CDR2: SGHRS and YFSETQ. Unmatched junction bases numbered 7, after V lost 4 bases and J lost 5 bases. There are 14 residues in the CDR3.

V usage is TRBV28 and J usage is TRBJ2-5, with D possibly TRBD2 on 5 matching bases. Germline V gives CDR1 MDHEN, CDR2 SYDVKM. This CDR3 spans 15 amino acids. V dropped 3 bases and J dropped 0 bases, with 11 bases sitting between them. The CDR3 nucleotides read TGTGCCAGCAGTTTCGGCAGGAGGTACCAAGAGACCCAGTACTTC. It is translated as CASSFGRRYQETQYF.

This clone was seen a single time. The chain employs TRBV6-5 and TRBJ2-5, with 11 bases identical to TRBD2. In germline, CDR1 is MNHEY, CDR2 SVGAGI. V trimming: 6 bases; J trimming: 2 bases; junction bases outside the gene matches: 5. The CDR3 is 15 residues long. The CDR3 protein is CASSLGTSGQETQYF. The CDR3 region has the DNA TGTGCCAGCAGCCTGGGGACTAGCGGACAAGAGACCCAGTACTTC.

CDR3 sequence (DNA): TGTGCCAGCAGCCGTTCCCCGGGACTGGGCACAGATACGCAGTATTTT. It codes for CASSRSPGLGTDTQYF. The chain combines TRBV5-4 with TRBJ2-3, with a possible D match to TRBD2 (6 bases). The CDR3 is made up of 16 amino acids. Germline-derived CDR1 and CDR2 are SGHNT and YYREEE (reference sequence). Trimming cost V 4 bases and J 1 base, with 16 bases left between them.

This chain links TRBV9 with TRBJ2-3, with a tentative D call TRBD2 (6 bases). V was pared by 0 bases and J by 2 bases, with 10 bases between. Looked up from germline, CDR1 is SGDLS and CDR2 is YYNGEE. This CDR3 has 15 residues. The CDR3 DNA is TGTGCCAGCAGCGTAGATGCGGGGACCACAGATACGCAGTATTTT. This sequence encodes CASSVDAGTTDTQYF.

Note on this clone: The same CDR3 arises from other DNA sequences in this sample as well. The chain joins TRBV9 to TRBJ1-4; D unresolved. Germline V gene data show CDR1 as SGDLS and CDR2 as YYNGEE. The CDR3 loop spans 12 amino acids. V lost 0 bases to trimming and J lost 6 bases, with 3 bases between them. The CDR3 region is CASSVGDEKLFF. The CDR3 DNA is TGTGCCAGCAGCGTAGGGGATGAAAAACTGTTTTTT.

This clone was recorded once. The chain is built from TRBV5-1 and TRBJ2-7; D is ambiguous. The CDR3 length is 12 residues. From germline, CDR1 is SGHRS and CDR2 YFSETQ. V was pared by 6 bases and J by 5 bases, with 12 bases between. In nucleotides, the CDR3 is TGCGCCAGCAACCATAGGAGCCACGAGCAGTACTTC. Encoded protein: CASNHRSHEQYF.

The chain combines TRBV4-1 with TRBJ1-3; TRBD1 matches 7 bases. With 4 bases clipped from V and 2 bases from J, the junction kept 5 bases outside the gene matches. Germline CDR1 and CDR2: MGHRA and YSYEKL. This CDR3 is built from 15 residues. The CDR3 reads CASSPGTAAGNTIYF. The CDR3 DNA follows: TGCGCCAGCAGCCCGGGGACAGCTGCTGGAAACACCATATATTTT.

The V call is TRBV28, the J call TRBJ2-3, with 8 positions matching TRBD1. CDR1 is MDHEN and CDR2 is SYDVKM in the germline V gene. After removal of 6 bases from V and 4 bases from J, the junction contained 9 bases not matched to a gene. The CDR3 length is 15 residues. The CDR3 spells CASSYTGGRPDTQYF. The CDR3 nucleotides are TGTGCCAGCAGCTACACAGGGGGTCGGCCAGATACGCAGTATTTT.

This chain connects TRBV4-1 to TRBJ2-1; 10 nucleotides line up with TRBD2. CDR1 is MGHRA and CDR2 is YSYEKL in the germline V gene. V lost 0 bases and J lost 8; bases outside the gene matches: 10. This CDR3 spans 17 amino acids. CDR3 in amino acids: CASSQDPASGSTYEQFF. Written as DNA, the CDR3 is TGCGCCAGCAGCCAAGATCCCGCTAGCGGGAGTACCTATGAGCAGTTCTTC.

The CDR3 here is CASSELGGDTQYF. The CDR3 DNA reads TGCGCCAGCAGCGAGCTCGGGGGCGATACGCAGTATTTT. The chain employs TRBV10-2 and TRBJ2-3; D is perhaps TRBD1 or TRBD2 (6 bases each). V gave up 6 bases and J gave up 6 bases, with 13 bases separating them. Germline V gene data show CDR1 as WSHSY and CDR2 as SAAADI. The CDR3 totals 13 residues.